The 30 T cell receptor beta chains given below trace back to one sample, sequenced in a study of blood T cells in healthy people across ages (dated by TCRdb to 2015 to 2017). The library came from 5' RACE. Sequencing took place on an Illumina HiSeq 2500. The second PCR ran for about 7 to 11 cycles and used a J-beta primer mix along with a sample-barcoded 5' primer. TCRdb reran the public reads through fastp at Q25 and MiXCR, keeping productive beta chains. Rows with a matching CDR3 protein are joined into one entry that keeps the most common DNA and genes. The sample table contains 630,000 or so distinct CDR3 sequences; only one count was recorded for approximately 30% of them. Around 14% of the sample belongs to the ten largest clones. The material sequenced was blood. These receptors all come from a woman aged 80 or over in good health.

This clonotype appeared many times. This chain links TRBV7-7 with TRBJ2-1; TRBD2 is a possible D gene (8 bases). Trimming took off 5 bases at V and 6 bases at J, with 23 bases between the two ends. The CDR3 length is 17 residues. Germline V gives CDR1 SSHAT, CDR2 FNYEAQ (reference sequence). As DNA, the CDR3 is TGTGCCAGCAGCCGGGACAGCGGGGGATTCGGCGGCAATGAGCAGTTCTTC. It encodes CASSRDSGGFGGNEQFF.

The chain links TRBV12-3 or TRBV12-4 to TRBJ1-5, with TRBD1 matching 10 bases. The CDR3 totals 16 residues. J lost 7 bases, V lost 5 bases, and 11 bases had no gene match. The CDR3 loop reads CASSGDRGGGSQPQHF. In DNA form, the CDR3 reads TGTGCCAGCAGTGGGGACAGGGGAGGAGGGAGCCAGCCCCAGCATTTT.

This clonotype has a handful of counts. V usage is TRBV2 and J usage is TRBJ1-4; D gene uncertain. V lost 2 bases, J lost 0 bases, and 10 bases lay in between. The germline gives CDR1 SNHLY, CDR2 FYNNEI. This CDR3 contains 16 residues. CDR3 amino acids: CASSERWAATNEKLFF. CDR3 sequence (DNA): TGTGCCAGCAGTGAAAGGTGGGCTGCAACTAATGAAAAACTGTTTTTT.

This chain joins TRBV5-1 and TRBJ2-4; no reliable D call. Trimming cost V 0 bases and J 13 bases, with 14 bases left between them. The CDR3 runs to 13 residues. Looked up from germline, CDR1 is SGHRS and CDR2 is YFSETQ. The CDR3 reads CASSLAVSLEQYF. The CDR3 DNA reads TGCGCCAGCAGCTTGGCCGTCAGTCTTGAGCAGTACTTC.

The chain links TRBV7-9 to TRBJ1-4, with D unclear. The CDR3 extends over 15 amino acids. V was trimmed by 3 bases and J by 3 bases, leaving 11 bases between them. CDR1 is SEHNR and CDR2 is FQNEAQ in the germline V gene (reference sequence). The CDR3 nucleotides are TGTGCCAGCAGCTTTCCCCCGGCAGCTAATGAAAAACTGTTTTTT. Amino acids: CASSFPPAANEKLFF. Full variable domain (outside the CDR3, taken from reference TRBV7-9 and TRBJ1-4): DTGVSQNPRHKITKRGQNVTFRCDPISEHNRLYWYRQTLGQGPEFLTYFQNEAQLEKSRLLSDRFSAERPKGSFSTLEIQRTEQGDSAMYLCASSFPPAANEKLFFGSGTQLSVL.

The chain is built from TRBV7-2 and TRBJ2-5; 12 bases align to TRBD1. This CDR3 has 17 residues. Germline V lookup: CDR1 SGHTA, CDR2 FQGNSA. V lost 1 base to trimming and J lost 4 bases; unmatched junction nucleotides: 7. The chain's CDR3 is CASSLVGTGGAGETQYF. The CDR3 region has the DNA TGTGCCAGCAGCTTAGTGGGGACAGGGGGCGCGGGAGAGACCCAGTACTTC.

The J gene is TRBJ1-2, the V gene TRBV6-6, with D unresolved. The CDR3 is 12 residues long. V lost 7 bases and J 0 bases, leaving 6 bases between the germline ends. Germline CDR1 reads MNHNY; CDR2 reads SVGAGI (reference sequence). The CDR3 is CASNTPNYGYTF. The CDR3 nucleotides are TGTGCCAGCAACACACCTAACTATGGCTACACCTTC.

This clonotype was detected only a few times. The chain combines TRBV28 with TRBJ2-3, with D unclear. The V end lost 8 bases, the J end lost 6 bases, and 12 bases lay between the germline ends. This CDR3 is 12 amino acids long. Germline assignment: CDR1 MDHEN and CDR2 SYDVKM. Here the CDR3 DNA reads TGTGCCAGCTTGACCAACTCTGATACGCAGTATTTT. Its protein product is CASLTNSDTQYF.

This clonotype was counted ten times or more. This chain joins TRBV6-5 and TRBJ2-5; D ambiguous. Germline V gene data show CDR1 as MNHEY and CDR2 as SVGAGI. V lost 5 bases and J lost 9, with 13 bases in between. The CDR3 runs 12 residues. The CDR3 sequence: CASSKASSAQYF. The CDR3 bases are TGTGCCAGCAGTAAGGCCTCATCGGCCCAGTACTTC.

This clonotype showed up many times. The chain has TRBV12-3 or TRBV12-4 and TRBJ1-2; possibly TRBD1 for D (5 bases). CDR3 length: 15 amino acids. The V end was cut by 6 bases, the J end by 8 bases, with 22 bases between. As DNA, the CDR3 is TGTGCCAGCAGCGGGAGGGACGAGGATGGGAGAGGCTACACCTTC. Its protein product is CASSGRDEDGRGYTF.

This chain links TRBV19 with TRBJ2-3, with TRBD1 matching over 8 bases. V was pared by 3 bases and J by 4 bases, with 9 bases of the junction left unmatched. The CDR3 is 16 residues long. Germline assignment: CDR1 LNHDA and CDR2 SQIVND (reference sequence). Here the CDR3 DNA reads TGTGCCAGTAGTATGCTCGACAGGGGCGGCGCAGATACGCAGTATTTT. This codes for CASSMLDRGGADTQYF.

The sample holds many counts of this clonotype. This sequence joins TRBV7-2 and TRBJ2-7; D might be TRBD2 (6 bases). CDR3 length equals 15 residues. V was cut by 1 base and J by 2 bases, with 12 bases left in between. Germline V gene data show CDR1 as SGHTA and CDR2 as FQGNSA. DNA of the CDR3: TGTGCCAGCAGCTTAGTTCGGGGGTTAGCCTACGAGCAGTACTTC. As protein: CASSLVRGLAYEQYF.

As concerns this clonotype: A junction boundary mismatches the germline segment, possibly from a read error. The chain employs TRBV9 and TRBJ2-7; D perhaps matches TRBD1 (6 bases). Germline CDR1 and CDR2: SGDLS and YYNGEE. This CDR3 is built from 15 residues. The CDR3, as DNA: TGCGCCGTTTTATCCGGGACACGGAGCCCCTACGAGCAGTACTTC. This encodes CAVLSGTRSPYEQYF.

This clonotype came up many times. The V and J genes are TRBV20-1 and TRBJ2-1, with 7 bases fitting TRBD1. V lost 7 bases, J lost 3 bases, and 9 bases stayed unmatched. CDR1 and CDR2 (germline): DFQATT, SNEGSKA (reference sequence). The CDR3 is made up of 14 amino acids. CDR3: CSGTTGTYYNEQFF. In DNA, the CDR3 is TGCAGTGGGACGACAGGGACATACTACAATGAGCAGTTCTTC.

This chain's CDR3 is CASTEAIMNTEAFF. The CDR3 DNA reads as TGTGCCAGCACGGAGGCGATAATGAACACTGAAGCTTTCTTT. The chain carries TRBV28 and TRBJ1-1; D unresolved. Germline V gives CDR1 MDHEN, CDR2 SYDVKM. This CDR3 has 14 amino acids. V dropped 7 bases and J dropped 0 bases, with 12 bases sitting between them.

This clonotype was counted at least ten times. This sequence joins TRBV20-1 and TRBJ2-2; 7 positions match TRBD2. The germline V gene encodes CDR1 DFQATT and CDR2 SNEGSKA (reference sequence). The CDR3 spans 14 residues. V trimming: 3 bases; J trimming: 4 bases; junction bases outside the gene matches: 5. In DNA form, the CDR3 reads TGCAGTGCTAGCCTGGGGGGGTCCACCGGGGAGCTGTTTTTT. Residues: CSASLGGSTGELFF.

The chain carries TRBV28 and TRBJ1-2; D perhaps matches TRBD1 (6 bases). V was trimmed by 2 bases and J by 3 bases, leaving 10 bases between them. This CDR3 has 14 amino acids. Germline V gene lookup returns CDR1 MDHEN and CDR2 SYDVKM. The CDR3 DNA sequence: TGTGCCAGCAGTTTAGGGACAAGGGACTATGGCTACACCTTC. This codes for CASSLGTRDYGYTF.

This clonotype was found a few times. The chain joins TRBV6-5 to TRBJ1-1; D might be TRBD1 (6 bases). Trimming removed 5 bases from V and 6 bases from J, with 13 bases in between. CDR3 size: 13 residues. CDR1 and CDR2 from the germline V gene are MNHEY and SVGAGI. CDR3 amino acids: CASSTDEGAEAFF. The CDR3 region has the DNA TGTGCCAGCAGTACAGATGAGGGGGCTGAAGCTTTCTTT.

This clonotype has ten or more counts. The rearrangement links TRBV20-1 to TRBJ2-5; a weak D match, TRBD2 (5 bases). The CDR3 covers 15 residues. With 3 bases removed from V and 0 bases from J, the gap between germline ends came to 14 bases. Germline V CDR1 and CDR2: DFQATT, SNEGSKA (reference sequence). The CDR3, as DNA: TGCAGTGCTAGTAAGGCGGGCGGGTACCAAGAGACCCAGTACTTC. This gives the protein CSASKAGGYQETQYF.

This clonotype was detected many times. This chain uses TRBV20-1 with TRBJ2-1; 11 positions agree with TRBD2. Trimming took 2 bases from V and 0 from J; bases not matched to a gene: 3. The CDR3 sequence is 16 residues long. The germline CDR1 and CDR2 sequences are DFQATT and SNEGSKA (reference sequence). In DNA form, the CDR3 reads TGCAGTGCTAGATTAGCGGGGGGGAGCTCCTACAATGAGCAGTTCTTC. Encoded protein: CSARLAGGSSYNEQFF.

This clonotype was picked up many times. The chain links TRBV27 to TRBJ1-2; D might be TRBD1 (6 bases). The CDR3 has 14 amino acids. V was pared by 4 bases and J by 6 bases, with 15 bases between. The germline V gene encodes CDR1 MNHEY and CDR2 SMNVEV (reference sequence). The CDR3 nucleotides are TGTGCCAGCAGTTCTATAACAGGGTTAGATGGCTACACCTTC. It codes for CASSSITGLDGYTF.

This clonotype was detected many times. CDR3 amino acids: CASSFGQAQYF. The CDR3 nucleotides are TGCGCCAGCAGCTTCGGACAGGCTCAGTACTTC. The rearrangement uses TRBV5-1 and TRBJ2-7; 7 nucleotides align to TRBD1. CDR1 is SGHRS, CDR2 YFSETQ, per germline. The length of the CDR3 is 11 residues. Trimming at V came to 2 bases and at J to 10 bases, leaving 3 bases not matched to a gene.

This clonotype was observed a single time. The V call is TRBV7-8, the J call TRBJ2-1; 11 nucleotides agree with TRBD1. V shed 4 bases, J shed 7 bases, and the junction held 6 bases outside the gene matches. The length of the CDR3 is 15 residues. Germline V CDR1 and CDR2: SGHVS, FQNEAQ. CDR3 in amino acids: CASSSPGQGVNEQFF. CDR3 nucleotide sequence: TGTGCCAGCAGCTCGCCGGGACAGGGGGTAAATGAGCAGTTCTTC.

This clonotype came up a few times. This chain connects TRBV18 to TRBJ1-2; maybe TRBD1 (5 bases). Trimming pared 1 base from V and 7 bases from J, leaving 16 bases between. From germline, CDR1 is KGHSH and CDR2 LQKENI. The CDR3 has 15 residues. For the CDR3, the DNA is TGTGCCAGCTCACCACTTAGAGCAGGGTTGGCTGGCTACACCTTC. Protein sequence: CASSPLRAGLAGYTF.

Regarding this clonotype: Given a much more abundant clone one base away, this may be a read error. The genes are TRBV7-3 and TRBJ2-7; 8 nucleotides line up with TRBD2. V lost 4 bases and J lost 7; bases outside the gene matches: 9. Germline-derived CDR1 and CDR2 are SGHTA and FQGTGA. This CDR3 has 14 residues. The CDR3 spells CASSYSGGVDEQYF. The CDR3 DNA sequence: TGTGCCAGCAGCTACTCGGGGGGGGTCGATGAGCAGTACTTC.

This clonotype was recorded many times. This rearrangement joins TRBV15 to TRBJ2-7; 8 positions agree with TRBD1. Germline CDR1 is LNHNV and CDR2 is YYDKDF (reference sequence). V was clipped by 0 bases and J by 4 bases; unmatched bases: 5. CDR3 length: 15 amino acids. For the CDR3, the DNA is TGTGCCACCAGCAGAGAGACAGGGGTGGTGTACGAGCAGTACTTC. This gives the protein CATSRETGVVYEQYF.

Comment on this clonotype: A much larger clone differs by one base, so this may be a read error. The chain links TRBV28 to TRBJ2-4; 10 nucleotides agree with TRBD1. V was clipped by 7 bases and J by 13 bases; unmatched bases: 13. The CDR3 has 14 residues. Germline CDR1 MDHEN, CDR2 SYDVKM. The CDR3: CASNSGTGVYGQYF. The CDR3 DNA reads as TGTGCCAGCAACTCCGGGACAGGGGTCTACGGGCAGTACTTC.

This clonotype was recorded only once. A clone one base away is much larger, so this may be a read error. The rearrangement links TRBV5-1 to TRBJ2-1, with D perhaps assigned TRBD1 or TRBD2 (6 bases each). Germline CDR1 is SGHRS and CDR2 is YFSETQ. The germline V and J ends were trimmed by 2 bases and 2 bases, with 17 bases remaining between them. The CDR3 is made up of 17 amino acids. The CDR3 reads CASSFGLTGAPYNEQFF. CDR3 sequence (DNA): TGCGCCAGCAGCTTTGGTCTGACGGGGGCACCCTACAATGAGCAGTTCTTC.

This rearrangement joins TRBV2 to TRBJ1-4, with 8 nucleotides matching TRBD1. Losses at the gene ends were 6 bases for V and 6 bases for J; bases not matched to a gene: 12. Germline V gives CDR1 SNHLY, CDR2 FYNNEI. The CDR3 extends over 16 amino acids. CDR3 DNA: TGTGCCAGCAGCGCTCAGACCAGGGGGCGGGATGAAAAACTGTTTTTT. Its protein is CASSAQTRGRDEKLFF.

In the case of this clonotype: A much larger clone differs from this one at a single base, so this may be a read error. The CDR3: CASSLSGLATYNEQYF. CDR3 nucleotides: TGTGCCAGCAGTTTATCAGGACTAGCGACCTACAATGAGCAGTACTTC. This chain connects TRBV27 to TRBJ2-1; 9 bases fit TRBD2. The J call may be incorrect, as the DNA end agrees better with TRBJ2-7. The CDR3 runs 16 residues. CDR1 and CDR2 (germline): MNHEY, SMNVEV (reference sequence).